Following are 21 T cell receptor beta chains from one sample sequenced in a study of immune characterization of retroperitoneal liposarcoma. TCRdb reprocessed the PCR reads with MiXCR, giving one entry per CDR3 protein. The data show fewer than 25,000 distinct CDR3 sequences, approximately 35% seen once. The material sequenced was blood. These receptors all come from a male donor with retroperitoneal liposarcoma.

The V and J genes are TRBV6-5 and TRBJ1-1, with D unresolved. The germline V gene encodes CDR1 MNHEY and CDR2 SVGAGI. CDR3 length: 13 amino acids. Trimming stripped 2 bases from V and 5 bases from J, with 9 bases between. This CDR3 reads CASSYTQATEAFF. The CDR3 nucleotides are TGTGCCAGCAGTTACACCCAGGCGACTGAAGCTTTCTTT.

This clonotype was observed many times. The rearrangement uses TRBV6-1 and TRBJ2-3, with D possibly matching TRBD1 (5 bases). Germline CDR1 MNHNS, CDR2 SASEGT. The germline V and J ends were trimmed by 5 bases and 4 bases, with 10 bases remaining between them. The CDR3 has 13 residues. The CDR3 protein is CASSIRQSDTQYF. The CDR3 bases are TGTGCCAGCAGTATCCGACAGTCAGATACGCAGTATTTT.

This clonotype was found a few times. V usage is TRBV24-1 and J usage is TRBJ2-1, with 13 nucleotides matching TRBD2. V lost 3 bases to trimming and J lost 7 bases; unmatched junction nucleotides: 5. Per germline, CDR1 KGHDR and CDR2 SFDVKD. The CDR3 is 16 residues long. The CDR3, as DNA: TGTGCCACCAGTGATCGAGGACTAGCGGGAGAGAATGAGCAGTTCTTC. Its protein product is CATSDRGLAGENEQFF.

Within the sample, this clonotype is large. The CDR3 DNA is TGTGCCACCGACCGGACAGGGAAAGAGACCCAGTACTTC. This codes for CATDRTGKETQYF. The chain has TRBV6-1 and TRBJ2-5; 8 bases line up with TRBD1. This CDR3 region has 13 residues. Trimming cost V 10 bases and J 3 bases; bases outside gene matches: 7. Germline loops: CDR1 MNHNS, CDR2 SASEGT.

Comments on this clonotype: One junction end does not reproduce the germline sequence, and a read error may be involved. The rearrangement uses TRBV6-1 and TRBJ2-7; possible D gene TRBD2, 6 bases. Germline V CDR1 and CDR2: MNHNS, SASEGT. The CDR3 consists of 15 residues. The CDR3 coding sequence is TGCGCCAGCAGTTGCCCGGACAAGCGGGCCTACGAGCAGTACTTC. Translation: CASSCPDKRAYEQYF.

The chain uses TRBV6-6 and TRBJ2-7; D uncertain. Trimming removed 0 bases at V and 0 bases at J, with 9 bases between. Germline CDR1 is MNHNY and CDR2 is SVGAGI (reference sequence). This CDR3 region has 15 residues. CDR3 nucleotide sequence: TGTGCCAGCAGTTACTCAGCAGGCAGCTCCTACGAGCAGTACTTC. Its translation: CASSYSAGSSYEQYF.

This clonotype was counted only a few times. J is TRBJ2-7 and V is TRBV5-1, with 7 nucleotides matching TRBD2. Germline V gives CDR1 SGHRS, CDR2 YFSETQ. Trimming took 0 bases from V and 5 from J; bases not matched to a gene: 5. This CDR3 region has 14 residues. CDR3 nucleotide sequence: TGCGCCAGCAGCTTGGACGGCAGCGGGAACGAGCAGTACTTC. Its protein is CASSLDGSGNEQYF.

This chain links TRBV7-2 with TRBJ2-2; 10 bases align to TRBD2. This CDR3 contains 18 residues. With 7 bases clipped from V and 2 bases from J, the junction kept 13 bases outside the gene matches. Germline V gives CDR1 SGHTA, CDR2 FQGNSA. The CDR3 DNA follows: TGTGCCAGCACCAAACCGGCAGCGGGGGGGGTTAACACCGGGGAGCTGTTTTTT. Translating gives CASTKPAAGGVNTGELFF. Full variable domain (outside the CDR3, taken from reference TRBV7-2 and TRBJ2-2): GAGVSQSPSNKVTEKGKDVELRCDPISGHTALYWYRQSLGQGLEFLIYFQGNSAPDKSGLPSDRFSAERTGGSVSTLTIQRTQQEDSAVYLCASTKPAAGGVNTGELFFGEGSRLTVL.

V gene TRBV6-1 combines with J gene TRBJ2-5; no clear D. Looked up from germline, CDR1 is MNHNS and CDR2 is SASEGT. The CDR3 is 15 amino acids. V lost 3 bases and J 11 bases, leaving 22 bases between the germline ends. CDR3 in DNA: TGTGCCAGCAGTGAGTGGACCCAATCATGGAATGAGCAGTACTTC. Amino acid sequence: CASSEWTQSWNEQYF.

The genes are TRBV12-3 or TRBV12-4 and TRBJ2-1, with 7 nucleotides matching TRBD1. The CDR3 is 16 amino acids. V dropped 6 bases and J dropped 13; count of bases not matched to a gene: 21. CDR3 nucleotide sequence: TGTGCCAGCAGCATAAACCGGGGCAGGGGGATTCAGACCCAGTTCTTC. Translation gives CASSINRGRGIQTQFF.

This chain joins TRBV6-2 or TRBV6-3 and TRBJ2-5; 7 nucleotides agree with TRBD1. Trimming cost V 5 bases and J 2 bases; bases outside gene matches: 8. The CDR3 extends over 15 amino acids. Germline lookup yields CDR1 MNHEY and CDR2 SVGEGT. CDR3 residues: CASSQQGQEQETQYF. The CDR3 DNA reads TGTGCCAGCAGTCAACAAGGACAGGAACAAGAGACCCAGTACTTC.

This clonotype is classed as medium-sized. The chain carries TRBV6-1 and TRBJ2-1; a weak D match, TRBD2 (6 bases). Germline CDR1 reads MNHNS; CDR2 reads SASEGT. V was pared by 7 bases and J by 12 bases, with 22 bases between. The CDR3 covers 14 residues. The CDR3 DNA is TGTGCCAGCACCCCTTCTCAAGGGAGGTTAGGGCAGTTCTTC. Translation gives CASTPSQGRLGQFF.

This clonotype was detected only a few times. The chain joins TRBV11-3 to TRBJ2-2; no firm D call. The CDR3 is made up of 14 amino acids. V was cut by 3 bases and J by 6 bases, with 11 bases left in between. CDR1 is SGHNT and CDR2 is YENEEA in the germline V gene. The CDR3 sequence: CASSFSREAGELFF. In DNA, the CDR3 is TGTGCCAGCAGCTTTTCTCGCGAGGCCGGGGAGCTGTTTTTT.

This clonotype was found a few times. The V call is TRBV6-2 or TRBV6-3, the J call TRBJ2-7, with 11 bases lining up with TRBD2. Germline CDR1 is MNHEY and CDR2 is SVGEGT. V shed 5 bases, J shed 0 bases, and the junction held 6 bases outside the gene matches. The CDR3 is 16 amino acids. The CDR3 here is CASSPRLAGNSYEQYF. CDR3 DNA: TGTGCCAGCAGTCCCCGACTAGCGGGAAACTCCTACGAGCAGTACTTC.

This clonotype is a singleton in its sample. The chain employs TRBV27 and TRBJ2-4; 7 bases align to TRBD1. Near its end, the DNA agrees better with TRBJ2-7, so the J call may be wrong. The CDR3 extends over 13 amino acids. Looked up from germline, CDR1 is MNHEY and CDR2 is SMNVEV (reference sequence). The CDR3 DNA reads as TGTGCCAGCAGTTTAGACAGGGCCCACGAGCAGTACTTC. Its protein is CASSLDRAHEQYF.

With respect to this clonotype: This may be a read error, as it is one base from a much larger clone. This sequence joins TRBV6-1 and TRBJ2-6; D is possibly TRBD2 (5 bases). The germline V and J ends were trimmed by 6 bases and 5 bases, with 11 bases remaining between them. The CDR3 runs 14 residues. Per the germline V gene, CDR1 is MNHNS and CDR2 is SASEGT. The CDR3 DNA is TGTGCCAGCAGCCCGGGATTTTGGGCCAACGTCCTGACTTTC. Residues: CASSPGFWANVLTF.

The table lists this clonotype with many counts. The V and J genes are TRBV12-3 or TRBV12-4 and TRBJ2-3, with D tentatively TRBD2 (6 bases). The length of the CDR3 is 15 residues. V was trimmed by 6 bases and J by 4 bases, leaving 17 bases between them. The CDR3 DNA sequence: TGTGCCAGCAGCCCCACTAGCTCCGTCGCAGATACGCAGTATTTT. Residues: CASSPTSSVADTQYF.

The rearrangement uses TRBV12-3 or TRBV12-4 and TRBJ2-1; weak D call: TRBD1 (5 bases). Trimming took 4 bases from V and 3 from J, leaving 13 bases between them. This CDR3 has 15 amino acids. The CDR3 is CASSWVGLIYNEQFF. The CDR3 DNA reads as TGTGCCAGCAGTTGGGTGGGGCTGATCTACAATGAGCAGTTCTTC.

The rearrangement links TRBV7-2 to TRBJ2-5; TRBD2 agrees at 7 bases. Trimming cost V 0 bases and J 5 bases; bases outside gene matches: 6. The CDR3 is made up of 15 amino acids. The V gene's germline CDR1 is SGHTA and CDR2 FQGNSA. The CDR3 spells CASSLAGLNAETQYF. The CDR3 DNA is TGTGCCAGCAGCTTAGCGGGACTAAACGCGGAGACCCAGTACTTC.

This clonotype was seen a handful of times. The gene calls are TRBV6-1 and TRBJ1-2, with D possibly being TRBD1 (5 bases). CDR1 is MNHNS, CDR2 SASEGT, per germline. V gave up 4 bases and J gave up 7 bases, with 16 bases separating them. The CDR3 loop spans 14 amino acids. The CDR3 protein is CASSARSWGGGYTF. CDR3 coding DNA: TGTGCCAGCAGTGCTCGGTCGTGGGGCGGTGGCTACACCTTC.

This rearrangement joins TRBV11-3 to TRBJ2-2, with 8 bases lining up with TRBD1. This CDR3 region has 14 residues. Unmatched junction bases numbered 7, after V lost 5 bases and J lost 8 bases. Looked up from germline, CDR1 is SGHNT and CDR2 is YENEEA. DNA of the CDR3: TGTGCCAGCAGCCCCGGACAGGGATGGGGGGAGCTGTTTTTT. Protein product: CASSPGQGWGELFF.